This section outlines one TCR beta chain sequence together with its context. One junction end does not reproduce the germline sequence, and a read error may be involved. This sample stems from a study of blood T cell repertoires in COVID-19. About the research overall: Spain, Italy and the United States supplied samples that represented acute and convalescent COVID-19.

This CDR3 is 13 amino acids long. In germline, CDR1 is MNHEY, CDR2 SVGAGI. Generated by immunoSEQ multiplex PCR, the TCRdb table keeps only in-frame clones and is missing some. The sample has around 180,000 clones, about 85% seen once; the top ten hold under 2.5%. The chain links TRBV6-5 to TRBJ2-2; possibly TRBD2 for D (7 bases). The source material was peripheral blood. The clonotype comes from a man aged 70 or older with active or convalescent COVID-19. CDR3 in amino acids: CASSYSEGGDVVF. The DNA of the CDR3 is TGTGCCAGCAGTTACTCGGAGGGGGGGGACGTGGTTTTT.